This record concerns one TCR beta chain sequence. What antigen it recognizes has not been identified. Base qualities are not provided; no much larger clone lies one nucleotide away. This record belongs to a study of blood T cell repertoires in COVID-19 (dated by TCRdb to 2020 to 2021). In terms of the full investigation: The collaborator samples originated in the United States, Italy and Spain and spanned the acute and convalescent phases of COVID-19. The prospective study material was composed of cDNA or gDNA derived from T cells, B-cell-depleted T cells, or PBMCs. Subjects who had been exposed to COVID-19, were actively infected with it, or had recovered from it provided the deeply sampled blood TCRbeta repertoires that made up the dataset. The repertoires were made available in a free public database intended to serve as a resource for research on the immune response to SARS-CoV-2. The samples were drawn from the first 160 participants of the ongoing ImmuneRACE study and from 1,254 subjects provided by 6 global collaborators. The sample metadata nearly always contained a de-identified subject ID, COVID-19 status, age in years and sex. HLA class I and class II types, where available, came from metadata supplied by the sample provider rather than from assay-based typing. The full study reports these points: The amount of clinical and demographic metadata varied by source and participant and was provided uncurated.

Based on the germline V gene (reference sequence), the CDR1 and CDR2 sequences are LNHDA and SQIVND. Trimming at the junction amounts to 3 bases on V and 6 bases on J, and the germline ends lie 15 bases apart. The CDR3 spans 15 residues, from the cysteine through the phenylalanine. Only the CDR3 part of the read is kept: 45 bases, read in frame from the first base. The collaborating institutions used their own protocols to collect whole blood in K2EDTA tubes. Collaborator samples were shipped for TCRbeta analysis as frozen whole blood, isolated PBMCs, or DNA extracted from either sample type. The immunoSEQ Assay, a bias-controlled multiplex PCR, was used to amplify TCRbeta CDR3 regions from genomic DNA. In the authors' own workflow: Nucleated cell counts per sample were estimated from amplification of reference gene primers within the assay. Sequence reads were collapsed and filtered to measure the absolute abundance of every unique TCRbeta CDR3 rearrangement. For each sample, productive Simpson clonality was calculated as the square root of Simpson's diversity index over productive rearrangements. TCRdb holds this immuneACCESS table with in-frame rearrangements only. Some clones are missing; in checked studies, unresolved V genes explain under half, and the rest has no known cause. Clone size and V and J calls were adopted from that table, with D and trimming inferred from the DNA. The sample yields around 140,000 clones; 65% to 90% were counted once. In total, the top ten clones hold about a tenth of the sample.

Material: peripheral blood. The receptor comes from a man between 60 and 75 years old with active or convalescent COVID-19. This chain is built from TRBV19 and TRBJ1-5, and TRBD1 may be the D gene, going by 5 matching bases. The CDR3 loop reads CASSIRDGGTQPQHF. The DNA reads TGTGCCAGTAGTATCCGGGACGGGGGGACTCAGCCCCAGCATTTT.